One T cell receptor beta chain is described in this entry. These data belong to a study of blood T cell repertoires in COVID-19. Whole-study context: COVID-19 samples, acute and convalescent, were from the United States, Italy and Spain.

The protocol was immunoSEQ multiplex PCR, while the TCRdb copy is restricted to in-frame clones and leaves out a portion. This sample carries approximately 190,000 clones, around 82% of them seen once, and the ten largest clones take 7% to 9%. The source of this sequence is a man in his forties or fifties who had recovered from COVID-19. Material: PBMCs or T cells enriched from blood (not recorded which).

The chain's CDR3 is CASSLVRTGVDYGYTF. The CDR3 DNA is TGTGCCAGCAGCCTCGTTAGGACAGGGGTTGACTATGGCTACACCTTC. J is TRBJ1-2 and V is TRBV3-1 (or the pseudogene TRBV3-2); TRBD1 matches 9 bases. Looked up from germline, CDR1 is LGHDT and CDR2 is YNNKEL (reference sequence). This CDR3 is 16 amino acids long. After removal of 4 bases from V and 3 bases from J, the junction contained 9 bases not matched to a gene.